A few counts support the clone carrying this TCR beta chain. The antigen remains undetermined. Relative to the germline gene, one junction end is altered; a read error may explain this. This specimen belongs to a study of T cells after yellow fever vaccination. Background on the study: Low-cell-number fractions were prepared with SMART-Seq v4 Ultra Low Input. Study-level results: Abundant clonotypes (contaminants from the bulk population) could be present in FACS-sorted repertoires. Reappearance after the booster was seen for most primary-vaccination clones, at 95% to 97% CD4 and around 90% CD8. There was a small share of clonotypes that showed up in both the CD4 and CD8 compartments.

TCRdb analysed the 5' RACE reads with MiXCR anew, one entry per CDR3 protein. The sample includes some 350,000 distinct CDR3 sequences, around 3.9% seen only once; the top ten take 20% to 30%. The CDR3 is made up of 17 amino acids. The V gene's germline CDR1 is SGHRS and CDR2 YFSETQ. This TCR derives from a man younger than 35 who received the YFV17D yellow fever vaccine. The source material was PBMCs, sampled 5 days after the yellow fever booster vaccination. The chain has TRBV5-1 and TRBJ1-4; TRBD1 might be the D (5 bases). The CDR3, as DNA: TGCGCCAGCAGCAGCCTACCAAGGGGAGGCACTAATGAAAAAATGTTTTTT. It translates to CASSSLPRGGTNEKMFF.